The T cell receptor beta chain described here comes from a study of shared clonotypes between healthy human individuals. Profiling relied on immunoSEQ multiplex PCR, and the TCRdb table lists in-frame clones only, not all of them. The table shows a few million clones, with just over 90% occurring only once. The germline V and J ends were trimmed by 1 base and 8 bases, with 14 bases remaining between them. The germline V gene encodes CDR1 MGHRA and CDR2 YSYEKL. The CDR3 loop spans 14 amino acids. This clonotype was obtained from a man between 18 and 35 years old in good health. The chain is built from TRBV4-1 and TRBJ1-2; tentatively, D is TRBD1 (5 bases). The sequencing input was naive CD4+ T cells sorted from blood. Documented subset: CD45RA+ positively selected. CDR3 sequence: CASSQGKGAEGYTF. As DNA, the CDR3 is TGCGCCAGCAGCCAAGGTAAAGGGGCCGAAGGCTACACCTTC.